The 32 T cell receptor beta chains given below trace back to one sample, sequenced in a study of T cells in Graves' hyperthyroidism and ophthalmopathy. The investigators amplified TCR beta CDR3 regions from RNA transcripts. HTBI primers were employed in a first-round RT-PCR of the TCR CDR3. TCRdb processed the multiplex PCR reads anew with MiXCR; each CDR3 protein has one entry. The repertoire holds some 650,000 distinct CDR3 sequences, with 16% as singletons. Input material: blood. Receptors were obtained from a woman aged 40 to 55 with Graves' ophthalmopathy.

V is TRBV7-2 and J is TRBJ2-1, with 10 bases matching TRBD2. This CDR3 has 18 residues. In germline, CDR1 is SGHTA, CDR2 FQGNSA. The ends lost 3 bases at V and 0 bases at J; junction bases unmatched: 8. CDR3 amino acids: CASSLISGRFSSYNEQFF. CDR3 DNA sequence: TGTGCCAGCAGCTTGATTAGCGGGAGGTTCTCCTCCTACAATGAGCAGTTCTTC.

This clonotype occurred many times. The chain links TRBV18 to TRBJ2-1; 7 nucleotides align to TRBD2. The CDR3 is 17 residues long. Germline V gene sequence: CDR1 KGHSH, CDR2 LQKENI. The ends lost 2 bases at V and 6 bases at J; junction bases unmatched: 13. The CDR3 spells CASSPSTGLPRINEQFF. CDR3 nucleotide sequence: TGTGCCAGCTCACCATCAACGGGACTACCCCGTATCAATGAGCAGTTCTTC.

Ten or more counts support this clonotype. J is TRBJ1-1 and V is TRBV28, with TRBD1 identical over 9 bases. Losses at the gene ends were 5 bases for V and 1 base for J; bases not matched to a gene: 5. Germline assignment: CDR1 MDHEN and CDR2 SYDVKM. This CDR3 is built from 15 residues. For the CDR3, the DNA is TGTGCCAGCAGTCCTGCGACAGGGGGGAACACTGAAGCTTTCTTT. Protein: CASSPATGGNTEAFF.

In this sample, this clonotype turned up many times. CDR3 sequence: CASSLLTNGELFF. The CDR3 DNA reads TGTGCCAGCAGTCTCCTAACGAACGGGGAGCTGTTTTTT. This rearrangement joins TRBV28 to TRBJ2-2; D not resolved. Germline CDR1 MDHEN, CDR2 SYDVKM. The CDR3 extends over 13 amino acids. V was cut by 5 bases and J by 7 bases, with 11 bases left in between.

Only a few counts were recorded for this clonotype. The rearrangement joins TRBV19 to TRBJ1-6; D ambiguous. Germline assignment: CDR1 LNHDA and CDR2 SQIVND (reference sequence). Trimming shortened V by 5 bases and J by 8 bases, and 10 bases separated the two germline ends. This CDR3 comprises 13 residues. The CDR3 sequence: CASSDAWDSPLHF. CDR3 nucleotide sequence: TGTGCCAGTAGTGACGCGTGGGATTCACCCCTCCACTTT.

The genes are TRBV6-2 or TRBV6-3 and TRBJ2-3; 8 bases line up with TRBD2. The CDR3 has 17 amino acids. V shed 5 bases and J 4 bases; nucleotides not matched to a gene: 14. CDR1 and CDR2 (germline): MNHEY, SVGEGT. The CDR3 loop is CASSESKAGGPPDTQYF. The DNA of the CDR3 is TGTGCCAGCAGTGAGTCGAAGGCGGGAGGCCCCCCAGATACGCAGTATTTT.

This clonotype has only a few counts. The rearrangement links TRBV20-1 to TRBJ1-1, with 7 bases that match TRBD1. Trimming cost V 3 bases and J 8 bases; bases outside gene matches: 9. This CDR3 has 13 amino acids. Germline V gene data show CDR1 as DFQATT and CDR2 as SNEGSKA (reference sequence). The CDR3 is CSASNQGGLEAFF. As DNA, the CDR3 is TGCAGTGCTAGCAATCAGGGGGGTCTCGAAGCTTTCTTT.

This clonotype was recorded at least ten times. V and J are TRBV30 and TRBJ1-1; D is unresolved. This CDR3 spans 11 amino acids. V was cut by 3 bases and J by 0 bases, with 2 bases left in between. The V gene's germline CDR1 is GTSNPN and CDR2 SVGIG (reference sequence). The CDR3 DNA reads as TGTGCCTGGAGCATGAACACTGAAGCTTTCTTT. Protein product: CAWSMNTEAFF.

The sample holds many counts of this clonotype. The V gene is TRBV12-3 or TRBV12-4, the J gene TRBJ2-3; no clear D. Trimming stripped 2 bases from V and 4 bases from J, with 25 bases between. The CDR3 length is 19 residues. CDR3 nucleotide sequence: TGTGCCAGCAGTTTACTAGAAAAGGCTATCCGAGAAGTTCCAGATACGCAGTATTTT. It yields the protein CASSLLEKAIREVPDTQYF.

This sequence joins TRBV19 and TRBJ1-4; maybe TRBD1 (6 bases). The V end was cut by 3 bases, the J end by 6 bases, with 11 bases between. Germline assignment: CDR1 LNHDA and CDR2 SQIVND (reference sequence). The CDR3 is made up of 14 amino acids. CDR3 residues: CASSIMAGDEKLFF. For the CDR3, the DNA is TGTGCCAGTAGTATTATGGCAGGGGATGAAAAACTGTTTTTT.

In this sample, this clonotype turned up many times. The J gene is TRBJ1-1, the V gene TRBV6-1; 8 bases are a match to TRBD1. Unmatched junction bases numbered 8, after V lost 5 bases and J lost 6 bases. The germline V gene encodes CDR1 MNHNS and CDR2 SASEGT. CDR3 length: 14 residues. The CDR3 nucleotides read TGTGCCAGCAGTATCGGACAGGGCCAGTCTGAAGCTTTCTTT. Its protein is CASSIGQGQSEAFF.

This clonotype showed up many times. V and J are TRBV28 and TRBJ2-3; the D gene is possibly TRBD1 (5 bases). Germline CDR1 and CDR2: MDHEN and SYDVKM. There are 18 residues in the CDR3. V was shortened by 6 bases and J by 2 bases, with 24 bases between the two germline ends. The CDR3 is CASSRFIPRAIHTDTQYF. CDR3 DNA: TGTGCCAGCAGCCGATTTATCCCCAGGGCGATACACACAGATACGCAGTATTTT.

This clonotype was observed at least ten times. This sequence joins TRBV30 and TRBJ1-1; D is unresolved. Trimming left V 4 bases short and J 1 base short, with 10 bases between. Germline CDR1 is GTSNPN and CDR2 is SVGIG (reference sequence). The length of the CDR3 is 13 residues. The DNA of the CDR3 is TGTGCCTGGACAGTACAATGGAACACTGAAGCTTTCTTT. Protein product: CAWTVQWNTEAFF.

A few counts support this clonotype. The V and J genes are TRBV7-3 and TRBJ2-1, with 8 bases identical to TRBD1. Germline lookup yields CDR1 SGHTA and CDR2 FQGTGA. V was clipped by 5 bases and J by 0 bases; unmatched bases: 12. CDR3 size: 18 residues. CDR3 sequence: CASSILPQGANSYNEQFF. CDR3 in DNA: TGTGCCAGCAGCATCCTGCCTCAGGGGGCAAACTCCTACAATGAGCAGTTCTTC.

This clonotype was counted ten times or more. This rearrangement joins TRBV12-3 or TRBV12-4 to TRBJ1-1; the match to TRBD1 covers 7 bases. This CDR3 has 14 amino acids. V lost 8 bases and J lost 0; bases outside the gene matches: 6. CDR3: CASRDSNMNTEAFF. CDR3 coding DNA: TGTGCCAGCCGGGACAGCAATATGAACACTGAAGCTTTCTTT.

The sample holds many counts of this clonotype. This rearrangement joins TRBV2 to TRBJ1-1, with TRBD1 matching 8 bases. The germline V gene has CDR1 SNHLY and CDR2 FYNNEI. With V trimmed by 7 bases and J by 1 base, 11 bases remained unmatched. CDR3 length: 16 amino acids. The CDR3 region has the DNA TGTGCCAGCACTATCGGGACAGGCGGAAAGAACACTGAAGCTTTCTTT. This gives the protein CASTIGTGGKNTEAFF.

This clonotype was found many times. The chain uses TRBV19 and TRBJ1-1; tentative D call: TRBD1 (5 bases). CDR1 and CDR2 from the germline V gene are LNHDA and SQIVND (reference sequence). The CDR3 covers 17 residues. Between the trimmed V and J ends, which lost 4 bases and 1 base, there was a span of 19 bases. The CDR3 nucleotides read TGTGCCAGTAGTACACGCCCCTCGGGGACCCCGAACACTGAAGCTTTCTTT. This encodes CASSTRPSGTPNTEAFF.

In this sample, this clonotype turned up a few times. The chain is built from TRBV28 and TRBJ2-3, with D perhaps TRBD1 (6 bases). The CDR3 consists of 15 residues. Germline assignment: CDR1 MDHEN and CDR2 SYDVKM. The V end was cut by 6 bases, the J end by 3 bases, with 16 bases between. The CDR3 DNA follows: TGTGCCAGCAGGCGTCCACTAGGACAGACAGATACGCAGTATTTT. Translating gives CASRRPLGQTDTQYF. The variable domain in full, with the rest retrieved from reference TRBV28 and TRBJ2-3, is DVKVTQSSRYLVKRTGEKVFLECVQDMDHENMFWYRQDPGLGLRLIYFSYDVKMKEKGDIPEGYSVSREKKERFSLILESASTNQTSMYLCASRRPLGQTDTQYFGPGTRLTVL.

On this clonotype itself: A much larger clonotype is one base distant, so this may be a read error. The rearrangement joins TRBV3-1 to TRBJ2-3; D is perhaps TRBD2 (5 bases). Trimming left V 0 bases short and J 2 bases short, with 15 bases between. In germline, CDR1 is LGHDT, CDR2 YNNKEL (reference sequence). The CDR3 totals 17 residues. In DNA form, the CDR3 reads TGTGCCAGCAGCCAAGAGGCGAGGACTGCCCCCACAGATACGCAGTATTTT. Its protein product is CASSQEARTAPTDTQYF.

This clonotype was detected ten times or more. This chain links TRBV5-1 with TRBJ1-1; no reliable D call. Germline CDR1 and CDR2: SGHRS and YFSETQ. V was trimmed by 3 bases and J by 1 base, leaving 10 bases between them. The CDR3 totals 14 residues. The CDR3 here is CASSSTDPNTEAFF. DNA for the CDR3: TGCGCCAGCAGCTCGACGGACCCGAACACTGAAGCTTTCTTT.

This clonotype was picked up many times. The V call is TRBV11-2, the J call TRBJ1-1, with no clear D. Germline V lookup: CDR1 SGHAT, CDR2 FQNNGV. This CDR3 contains 14 residues. Trimming stripped 5 bases from V and 6 bases from J, with 16 bases between. Written as DNA, the CDR3 is TGTGCCAGCAGCGGCGGGGTCCAGGAAGCTGAAGCTTTCTTT. The encoded protein is CASSGGVQEAEAFF.

This clonotype was seen at least ten times. The chain recombines TRBV20-1 with TRBJ2-7; 10 bases are shared with TRBD2. J gave up 3 bases and V 0 bases, and 8 bases lay outside the gene matches. Germline CDR1 is DFQATT and CDR2 is SNEGSKA (reference sequence). The CDR3 has 16 residues. The CDR3 DNA reads TGCAGTGCTAGAGATCTCCCCTCTAGCGGGAGCTACGAGCAGTACTTC. Amino acids: CSARDLPSSGSYEQYF.

On this clonotype itself: The junction departs from the called germline gene at one end, perhaps through a read error. This rearrangement joins TRBV27 to TRBJ2-7; D gene ambiguous. This CDR3 region has 13 residues. CDR1 MNHEY and CDR2 SMNVEV come from the germline V gene (reference sequence). The CDR3 reads CDSSLNGPYEQYF. In DNA form, the CDR3 reads TGTGACAGCAGTTTAAACGGGCCCTACGAGCAGTACTTC.

This clonotype was counted only a few times. The genes are TRBV27 and TRBJ2-3; D uncertain. Germline V CDR1 and CDR2: MNHEY, SMNVEV (reference sequence). The V end was cut by 8 bases, the J end by 8 bases, with 14 bases between. The CDR3 spans 12 residues. The CDR3 coding sequence is TGTGCCAGCGGGTTTGCGGCGGTTACGCAGTATTTT. Protein product: CASGFAAVTQYF.

This clonotype was found a few times. At one end the junction does not follow the germline gene, possibly because of a read error. This chain uses TRBV20-1 with TRBJ2-5, with TRBD1 identical over 9 bases. CDR1 and CDR2 (germline): DFQATT, SNEGSKA (reference sequence). CDR3 length: 13 residues. CDR3 protein: CSAEDRGLETRYF. The CDR3 DNA reads as TGCAGTGCTGAGGACAGGGGTTTGGAGACCCGGTACTTC.

J is TRBJ2-3 and V is TRBV7-2; 12 bases match TRBD2. Germline CDR1 and CDR2: SGHTA and FQGNSA. V trimming: 5 bases; J trimming: 3 bases; junction bases outside the gene matches: 3. The CDR3 loop spans 15 amino acids. The CDR3 DNA sequence: TGTGCCAGCAGCCAGACTAGCGGGAGAACAGATACGCAGTATTTT. Residues: CASSQTSGRTDTQYF.

This clonotype has only a few counts. The chain joins TRBV28 to TRBJ1-2; 7 bases agree with TRBD1. Germline lookup yields CDR1 MDHEN and CDR2 SYDVKM. The CDR3 runs 14 residues. Trimming at V came to 3 bases and at J to 3 bases, leaving 4 bases not matched to a gene. CDR3 bases: TGTGCCAGCAGTTTCGGAGGGGGCCACTATGGCTACACCTTC. The encoded protein is CASSFGGGHYGYTF.

The genes are TRBV5-4 and TRBJ2-7, with 7 bases identical to TRBD2. The CDR3 runs to 14 residues. The V segment lost 5 bases and the J segment 3 bases; nucleotides outside the gene matches: 8. Germline V gene lookup returns CDR1 SGHNT and CDR2 YYREEE (reference sequence). The CDR3 DNA is TGTGCCAGCAGGCCGTGGGAGGGGAACTACGAGCAGTACTTC. The encoded protein is CASRPWEGNYEQYF.

This clonotype was seen ten or more times. The chain couples TRBV7-9 to TRBJ2-1, with 9 bases aligning to TRBD2. This CDR3 has 17 amino acids. Germline assignment: CDR1 SEHNR and CDR2 FQNEAQ (reference sequence). V was pared by 2 bases and J by 4 bases, with 9 bases of the junction left unmatched. CDR3 sequence: CASSLRPGTSRYNEQFF. The CDR3 DNA sequence: TGTGCCAGCAGCTTACGGCCCGGGACTAGCAGATACAATGAGCAGTTCTTC.

At least ten counts were recorded for this clonotype. The chain uses TRBV2 and TRBJ2-1; 7 bases align to TRBD2. In germline, CDR1 is SNHLY, CDR2 FYNNEI. The CDR3 covers 14 residues. Trimming took 5 bases from V and 9 from J; bases not matched to a gene: 10. DNA of the CDR3: TGTGCCAGCAGTCCTCCCTGGACTAGGGGTGAGCAGTTCTTC. Protein sequence: CASSPPWTRGEQFF.

In regard to this clonotype: One end of the junction fails to match germline, which may point to a read error. CDR3 sequence reads: CACSLGESYEQYF. For the CDR3, the DNA is TGTGCCTGCAGCCTAGGGGAGTCTTACGAGCAGTACTTC. The chain links TRBV3-1 to TRBJ2-7; possibly TRBD1 or TRBD2 for D (5 bases each). The CDR3 runs to 13 residues. Germline values: CDR1 LGHDT, CDR2 YNNKEL (reference sequence).

This clonotype has only a few counts. This chain connects TRBV11-2 to TRBJ2-5; D is unclear. The CDR3 runs to 12 residues. V was trimmed by 5 bases and J by 5 bases, leaving 9 bases between them. Germline lookup yields CDR1 SGHAT and CDR2 FQNNGV. CDR3 nucleotides: TGTGCCAGCAGCAACAGTGGTGAGACCCAGTACTTC. Translated: CASSNSGETQYF.